The clone carrying this T cell receptor beta chain showed up just a few times. The target antigen is unknown. These data are taken from a study of T cell repertoires in cytomegalovirus infection. CDR3 length equals 16 residues. The germline CDR1 and CDR2 sequences are SGHNT and YYREEE (reference sequence). Trimming stripped 4 bases from V and 0 bases from J, with 17 bases between. MiXCR, run by TCRdb on the reads, gives a single entry per CDR3 protein. The table has 57,000 or so distinct CDR3 sequences, around 30% seen once. The chain has TRBV5-4 and TRBJ2-7; unclear D gene. This TCR came from a human donor in good health (CMV status not recorded). Some clones in this sample may be carry-over from other donors' samples. Sequenced sample: PBMCs, sequenced either directly or after in vitro stimulation (not recorded which). CDR3 nucleotide sequence: TGTGCCAGCAGCCCTGTCGCTGCGGCAAGCTCCTACGAGCAGTACTTC. Its protein product is CASSPVAAASSYEQYF.